The T cell receptor beta chain described here comes from a study of T-cell reconstitution after alpha-beta-depleted transplantation in children. The CDR3 has 14 residues. Trimming stripped 0 bases from V and 0 bases from J, with 6 bases between. Findings and caveats of the study: T-cell counts and diversity at one year post-transplant came mainly from newly produced T cells. Elevated TCRbeta diversity at day 60 was traced, in some patients, to surviving recipient T cells and thymic progenitors.

Unique molecular identifiers were built into the TCRbeta library. TCRdb itself ran the PCR reads through MiXCR, one entry per CDR3 protein. The sample records approximately 230,000 distinct CDR3 sequences, more than 20% being singletons. Points on this clonotype: Its antigen is not known.

The V and J genes are TRBV12-3 or TRBV12-4 and TRBJ2-7; no clear D. This material consisted of PBMCs, mostly from graft donor cells, taken 360 days after TCRalphabeta/CD19-depleted stem cell transplant. This TCR was sampled from a female patient aged 2 to 10 who had a stem cell transplant for congenital amegakaryocytic thrombocytopenia, so the T cells may come from the graft donor. CDR3 in DNA: TGTGCCAGCAGTTTAGCCTCAAACTCCTACGAGCAGTACTTC. Translating gives CASSLASNSYEQYF.